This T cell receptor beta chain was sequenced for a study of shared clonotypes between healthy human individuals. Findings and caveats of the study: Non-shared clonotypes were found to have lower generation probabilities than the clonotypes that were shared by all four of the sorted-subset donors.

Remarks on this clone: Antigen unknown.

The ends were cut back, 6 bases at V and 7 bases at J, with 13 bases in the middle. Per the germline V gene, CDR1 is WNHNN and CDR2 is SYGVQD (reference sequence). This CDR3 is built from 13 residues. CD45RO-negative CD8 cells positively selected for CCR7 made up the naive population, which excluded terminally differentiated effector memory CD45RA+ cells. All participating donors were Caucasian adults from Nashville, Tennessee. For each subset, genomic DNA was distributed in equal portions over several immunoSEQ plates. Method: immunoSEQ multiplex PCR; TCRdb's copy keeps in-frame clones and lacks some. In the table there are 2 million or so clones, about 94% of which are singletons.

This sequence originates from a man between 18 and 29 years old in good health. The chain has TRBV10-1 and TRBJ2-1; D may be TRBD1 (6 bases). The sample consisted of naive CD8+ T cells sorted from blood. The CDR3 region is CASSSGVGNEQFF. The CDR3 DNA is TGCGCCAGCAGCTCAGGGGTTGGGAATGAGCAGTTCTTC.